This TCR beta chain was captured by sequencing in a study of CD8 T cells in ankylosing spondylitis. General observations from the study: CD8+ disease-linked clones were present at relatively low frequencies in blood. Characteristic, it appeared, of ankylosing spondylitis blood was a TCR beta motif of eight highly homologous variants. Disease-linked clones reportedly showed significant enrichment in matched ankylosing spondylitis synovial fluid.

As regards this clonotype: The antigen remains undetermined.

This CDR3 comprises 15 residues. The germline CDR1 and CDR2 sequences are SGHTA and FQGNSA. V was pared by 5 bases and J by 11 bases, with 12 bases of the junction left unmatched. Each TCR beta library was made by quantitative 5'-RACE that incorporated molecular barcodes. Via MiXCR, TCRdb re-called the 5' RACE reads, giving one row per CDR3 protein. The data show 750,000 to 850,000 distinct CDR3 sequences, 10% to 15% seen once. The source material was blood, either unsorted or a sorted T cell fraction (not recorded which). The TCR was taken from a male donor with ankylosing spondylitis. The rearrangement joins TRBV7-2 to TRBJ2-4, with 10 bases identical to TRBD1. CDR3 sequence reads: CASSATGTGEKVQYF. The CDR3 nucleotides read TGTGCCAGCAGCGCGACCGGGACAGGGGAAAAAGTTCAGTACTTC.